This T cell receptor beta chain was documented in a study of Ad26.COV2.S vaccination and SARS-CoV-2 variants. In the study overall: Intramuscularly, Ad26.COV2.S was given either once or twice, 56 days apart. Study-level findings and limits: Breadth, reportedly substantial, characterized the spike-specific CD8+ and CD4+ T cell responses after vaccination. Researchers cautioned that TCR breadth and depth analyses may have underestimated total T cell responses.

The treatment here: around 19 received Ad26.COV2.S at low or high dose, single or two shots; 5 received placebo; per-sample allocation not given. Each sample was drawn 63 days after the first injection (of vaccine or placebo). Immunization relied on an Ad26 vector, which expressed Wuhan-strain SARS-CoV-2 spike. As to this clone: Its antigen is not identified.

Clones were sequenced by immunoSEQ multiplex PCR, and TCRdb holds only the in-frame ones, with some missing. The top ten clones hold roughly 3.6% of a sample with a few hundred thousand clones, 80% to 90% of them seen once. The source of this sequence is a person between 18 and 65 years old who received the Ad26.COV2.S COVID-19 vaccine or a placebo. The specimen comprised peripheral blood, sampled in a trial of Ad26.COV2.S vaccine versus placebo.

CDR3 DNA: TGTGCCAGCTCGCCGGGACAGGGGGCGACGAACTATGGCTACACCTTC. Translation gives CASSPGQGATNYGYTF. The chain employs TRBV18 and TRBJ1-2; 12 bases match TRBD1. The CDR3 runs 16 residues. Germline V gives CDR1 KGHSH, CDR2 LQKENI. The junction had 7 bases not matched to a gene; V was cut back by 6 bases and J by 2 bases.